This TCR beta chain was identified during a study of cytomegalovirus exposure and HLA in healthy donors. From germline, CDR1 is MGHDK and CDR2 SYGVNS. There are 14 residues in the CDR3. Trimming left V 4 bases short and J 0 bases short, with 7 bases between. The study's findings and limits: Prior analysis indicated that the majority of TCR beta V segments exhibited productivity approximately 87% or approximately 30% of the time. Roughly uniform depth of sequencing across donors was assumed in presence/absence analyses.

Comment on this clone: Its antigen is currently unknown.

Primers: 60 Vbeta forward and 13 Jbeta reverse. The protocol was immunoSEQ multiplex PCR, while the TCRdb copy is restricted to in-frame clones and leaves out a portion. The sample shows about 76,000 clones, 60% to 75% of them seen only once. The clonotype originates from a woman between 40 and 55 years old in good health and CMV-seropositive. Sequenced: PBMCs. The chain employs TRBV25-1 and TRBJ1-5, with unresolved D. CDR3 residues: CASSGGISNQPQHF. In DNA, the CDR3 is TGTGCCAGCAGTGGCGGAATTAGCAATCAGCCCCAGCATTTT. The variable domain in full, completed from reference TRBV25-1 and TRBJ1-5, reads EADIYQTPRYLVIGTGKKITLECSQTMGHDKMYWYQQDPGMELHLIHYSYGVNSTEKGDLSSESTVSRIRTEHFPLTLESARPSHTSQYLCASSGGISNQPQHFGDGTRLSIL.